These T cell receptor beta chains were read from a single sample in a study of T-cell memory formation after mild COVID-19. TCRdb itself ran the 5' RACE reads through MiXCR, one entry per CDR3 protein. Counted here are a few hundred thousand distinct CDR3 sequences, about 20% occurring once; the ten biggest clones make up roughly 8.1%. Sequencing input: PBMCs or a T cell subset sorted from them (not recorded which). The receptors were gathered from an adult woman who had mild COVID-19 (a few samples of this study predate the infection). Cell type and time point are not known. The CDR3 runs from the conserved cysteine through the conserved F or W. D genes are given only for firm matches. Where a row states a size, it is once, few, many or the class of an expanded clone; other rows omit it.

few | TRBJ1-1 | NA | 15 | TRBV7-9 | CASSLAMGPNTEAFF | TGTGCCAGCAGCTTAGCCATGGGGCCGAACACTGAAGCTTTCTTT
NA | TRBJ2-5 | NA | 13 | TRBV20-1 | CSARHGPQQTKYF | TGCAGTGCGCGGCACGGGCCACAACAGACCAAGTACTTC
NA | TRBJ2-7 | NA | 17 | TRBV27 | CASSPFRQYRESYEQYF | TGTGCCAGCAGTCCGTTCCGACAATACAGGGAGTCCTACGAGCAGTACTTC
NA | TRBJ1-2 | TRBD1 | 15 | TRBV4-3 | CASSLIQGGFGGYTF | TGCGCCAGCAGCCTTATACAGGGGGGTTTTGGTGGCTACACCTTC
few | TRBJ1-3 | TRBD1 | 15 | TRBV7-8 | CASRRRGTGEDPRYF | TGTGCCAGCCGGCGGCGAGGGACAGGGGAGGACCCACGGTATTTT
NA | TRBJ2-6 | NA | 19 | TRBV7-6 | CASSVHLPGTSSGANVLTF | TGTGCCAGCAGCGTTCATCTTCCAGGGACGAGCTCTGGGGCCAACGTCCTGACTTTC
NA | TRBJ2-3 | TRBD2 | 18 | TRBV4-3 | CASSQSTSGGTSTDTQYF | TGCGCCAGCAGCCAATCGACTAGCGGGGGTACTAGCACAGATACGCAGTATTTT
NA | TRBJ2-7 | TRBD1 | 14 | TRBV14 | CASSYDRGPYEQYF | TGTGCCAGCAGCTACGACAGGGGGCCCTACGAGCAGTACTTC
NA | TRBJ2-7 | TRBD1 | 15 | TRBV9 | CASSVGPRGSYEQYF | TGTGCCAGCAGCGTAGGTCCCAGGGGGTCCTACGAGCAGTACTTC
few | TRBJ2-1 | TRBD2 | 15 | TRBV6-2/TRBV6-3 | CASSSASGRVGEQFF | TGTGCCAGCAGTTCGGCTAGCGGGAGAGTGGGGGAGCAGTTCTTC
NA | TRBJ1-6 | NA | 14 | TRBV12-3/TRBV12-4 | CASSFKGSNSPLHF | TGTGCCAGCAGTTTCAAGGGATCCAATTCACCCCTCCACTTT
few | TRBJ2-6 | TRBD1 | 18 | TRBV27 | CASRLTGAPGSGANVLTF | TGTGCCAGCCGCCTAACAGGGGCTCCCGGCTCTGGGGCCAACGTCCTGACTTTC
NA | TRBJ2-6 | TRBD1 | 16 | TRBV7-6 | CASSSGQGVGANVLTF | TGTGCCAGCAGCTCGGGACAGGGGGTAGGGGCCAACGTCCTGACTTTC
few | TRBJ1-3 | NA | 15 | TRBV28 | CASSFLGSSGNTIYF | TGTGCCAGCAGTTTCCTGGGCAGCTCTGGAAACACCATATATTTT
NA | TRBJ2-5 | NA | 13 | TRBV30 | CAWSVGLEETQYF | TGTGCCTGGAGTGTGGGACTTGAAGAGACCCAGTACTTC
few | TRBJ1-1 | NA | 11 | TRBV6-5 | CASSPGAEAFF | TGTGCCAGCAGTCCGGGAGCTGAAGCTTTCTTT
few | TRBJ2-7 | TRBD2 | 19 | TRBV12-3/TRBV12-4 | CASSFPPRGLAGVASEQYF | TGTGCCAGCAGTTTCCCGCCCAGAGGACTAGCGGGAGTTGCCTCCGAGCAGTACTTC
few | TRBJ2-3 | TRBD2 | 17 | TRBV9 | CASSFRLAGLGTDTQYF | TGTGCCAGCAGCTTTCGACTAGCGGGACTGGGGACAGATACGCAGTATTTT
NA | TRBJ2-3 | NA | 15 | TRBV7-3 | CASNPGGGRTDTQYF | TGTGCCAGCAACCCGGGGGGCGGTCGCACAGATACGCAGTATTTT
few | TRBJ2-6 | TRBD2 | 19 | TRBV7-9 | CASSLGGTSGPRGANVLTF | TGTGCCAGCAGCTTAGGGGGGACTAGCGGGCCCAGGGGGGCCAACGTCCTGACTTTC
few | TRBJ2-7 | NA | 14 | TRBV20-1 | CSAREGPAPYEQYF | TGCAGTGCTAGAGAAGGACCCGCCCCCTACGAGCAGTACTTC
NA | TRBJ2-1 | TRBD1 | 15 | TRBV5-1 | CASSPATGVYNEQFF | TGCGCCAGCAGCCCGGCGACAGGGGTATACAATGAGCAGTTCTTC
NA | TRBJ2-1 | TRBD2 | 16 | TRBV12-3/TRBV12-4 | CASRGEGLAVYNEQFF | TGTGCCAGCAGGGGGGAGGGACTAGCGGTCTACAATGAGCAGTTCTTC
few | TRBJ2-7 | NA | 15 | TRBV6-5 | CASSSIGLSSYEQYF | TGTGCCAGCAGTTCTATCGGACTGAGCTCCTACGAGCAGTACTTC
NA | TRBJ2-5 | NA | 11 | TRBV20-1 | CSATDQETQYF | TGCAGTGCTACCGATCAAGAGACCCAGTACTTC
NA | TRBJ1-4 | TRBD1 | 15 | TRBV20-1 | CSAPTGAKLNEKLFF | TGCAGTGCTCCTACAGGGGCGAAGTTGAATGAAAAACTGTTTTTT
few | TRBJ2-1 | NA | 17 | TRBV7-2 | CASSSVGVGGSYNEQFF | TGTGCCAGCAGCTCCGTGGGGGTGGGGGGCTCCTACAATGAGCAGTTCTTC
NA | TRBJ1-2 | TRBD1 | 13 | TRBV6-5 | CASSETGEPGYTF | TGTGCCAGCAGCGAGACAGGGGAACCAGGCTACACCTTC
NA | TRBJ2-1 | NA | 13 | TRBV20-1 | CSAKPPRNNEQFF | TGCAGTGCTAAACCCCCAAGGAACAATGAGCAGTTCTTC
NA | TRBJ2-5 | TRBD1 | 15 | TRBV5-5 | CASSSGQGAMQTQYF | TGTGCCAGCAGCTCGGGACAGGGGGCAATGCAGACCCAGTACTTC
few | TRBJ1-1 | NA | 15 | TRBV18 | CASSPMGNMNTEAFF | TGTGCCAGCTCTCCTATGGGGAACATGAACACTGAAGCTTTCTTT
NA | TRBJ2-7 | TRBD1 | 15 | TRBV7-9 | CASSSLDRGLEEQYF | TGTGCCAGCAGCTCATTAGACAGGGGACTGGAAGAGCAGTACTTC
few | TRBJ2-7 | NA | 12 | TRBV29-1 | CSVEVGSYEQYF | TGCAGCGTTGAAGTCGGGTCCTACGAGCAGTACTTC
NA | TRBJ2-1 | NA | 13 | TRBV7-2 | CASSFVMYNEQFF | TGTGCCAGCAGCTTTGTTATGTACAATGAGCAGTTCTTC
few | TRBJ1-1 | TRBD1 | 16 | TRBV6-2/TRBV6-3 | CASSSALGQGTTEAFF | TGTGCCAGCAGTTCCGCGCTGGGACAGGGGACCACTGAAGCTTTCTTT
few | TRBJ2-5 | TRBD1 | 14 | TRBV29-1 | CSVEQQGTMETQYF | TGCAGCGTTGAACAACAGGGGACGATGGAGACCCAGTACTTC
NA | TRBJ2-1 | TRBD2 | 15 | TRBV7-8 | CASSPIAGSSDEQFF | TGTGCCAGCAGTCCAATAGCGGGATCTAGCGATGAGCAGTTCTTC
NA | TRBJ2-1 | NA | 16 | TRBV7-3 | CASSLPSRGGNNEQFF | TGTGCCAGCAGCTTACCCTCCCGGGGAGGCAACAATGAGCAGTTCTTC
few | TRBJ2-4 | NA | 15 | TRBV11-2 | CASSLAGVTKNIQYF | TGTGCCAGCAGCTTAGCTGGGGTCACCAAAAACATTCAGTACTTC
few | TRBJ2-2 | TRBD2 | 16 | TRBV6-5 | CASSYLAGVYTGELFF | TGTGCCAGCAGTTACTTGGCGGGAGTGTACACCGGGGAGCTGTTTTTT
few | TRBJ1-2 | TRBD1 | 14 | TRBV20-1 | CSAREGTGTYGYTF | TGCAGTGCTAGAGAAGGGACAGGGACCTATGGCTACACCTTC
NA | TRBJ2-7 | TRBD1 | 14 | TRBV5-6 | CASSSGQELYEQYF | TGTGCCAGCAGCTCGGGACAGGAGCTTTACGAGCAGTACTTC
NA | TRBJ2-3 | TRBD2 | 14 | TRBV7-2 | CASSFGTSPDTQYF | TGTGCCAGCAGCTTCGGGACTAGCCCCGATACGCAGTATTTT
NA | TRBJ1-5 | NA | 15 | TRBV5-1 | CASSLGQGSGQPQHF | TGCGCCAGCAGCTTGGGGCAGGGGTCGGGGCAGCCCCAGCATTTT
once | TRBJ2-1 | TRBD1 | 14 | TRBV5-3 | CARSLGQGDNEQFF | TGTGCCAGAAGCTTGGGACAGGGGGACAATGAGCAGTTCTTC
NA | TRBJ1-5 | TRBD1 | 16 | TRBV20-1 | CSAPHPQGARNQPQHF | TGCAGTGCTCCACACCCACAGGGGGCTCGCAATCAGCCCCAGCATTTT
NA | TRBJ1-3 | NA | 13 | TRBV12-3/TRBV12-4 | CASSKLDGNTIYF | TGTGCCAGCAGTAAACTCGACGGAAACACCATATATTTT
NA | TRBJ2-1 | NA | 17 | TRBV4-3 | CASSQEGRGASYNEQFF | TGCGCCAGCAGCCAAGAAGGAAGGGGCGCCAGCTACAATGAGCAGTTCTTC
few | TRBJ1-3 | NA | 14 | TRBV12-3/TRBV12-4 | CASSFGGPPNTIYF | TGTGCCAGCAGTTTTGGAGGGCCCCCAAACACCATATATTTT
few | TRBJ2-1 | TRBD2 | 16 | TRBV4-2 | CASSREGLADDNEQFF | TGTGCCAGCAGCCGGGAGGGACTAGCGGATGACAATGAGCAGTTCTTC
NA | TRBJ2-1 | NA | 12 | TRBV12-3/TRBV12-4 | CASRGRPGEQFF | TGTGCCAGCAGGGGACGTCCTGGAGAGCAGTTCTTC
few | TRBJ1-1 | NA | 12 | TRBV3-1 | CASSQSNTEAFF | TGTGCCAGCAGCCAATCGAACACTGAAGCTTTCTTT
few | TRBJ1-2 | NA | 13 | TRBV20-1 | CSAPDLANYGYTF | TGCAGTGCCCCGGACCTAGCTAACTATGGCTACACCTTC
many | TRBJ2-7 | NA | 13 | TRBV7-2 | CASSFRLSYEQYF | TGTGCCAGCAGCTTCCGACTCTCCTACGAGCAGTACTTC